The 11 T cell receptor beta chains below were found in one sample sequenced in a study of shared clonotypes between healthy human individuals. CD45RO negativity and positive selection for CCR7 defined naive CD8 cells, a population that excluded terminally differentiated effector memory CD45RA+ cells. Profiling relied on immunoSEQ multiplex PCR, and the TCRdb table lists in-frame clones only, not all of them. The sample records 500,000 to 700,000 clones, 90% to 95% being singletons. Sequencing was carried out using naive CD8+ T cells sorted from blood. Receptor source: a woman aged 25 to 39 in good health.

V gene TRBV4-1 combines with J gene TRBJ1-2; D might be TRBD1 (5 bases). V was clipped by 1 base and J by 4 bases, with 16 bases between them. Germline CDR1 is MGHRA and CDR2 is YSYEKL. The length of the CDR3 is 16 residues. The chain's CDR3 is CASSQVTGTGTYGYTF. CDR3 sequence (DNA): TGCGCCAGCAGCCAAGTGACGGGAACGGGGACCTATGGCTACACCTTC.

The rearrangement uses TRBV4-1 and TRBJ2-6, with TRBD1 matching 8 bases. Germline CDR1 reads MGHRA; CDR2 reads YSYEKL. Germline trimming cut 4 bases from V and 0 bases from J; bases unmatched to any gene: 8. The CDR3 spans 18 residues. As DNA, the CDR3 is TGCGCCAGCAGCCCAGCCGGGACAGGCCTCTCTGGGGCCAACGTCCTGACTTTC. Its protein is CASSPAGTGLSGANVLTF.

V is TRBV29-1 and J is TRBJ1-1; D is ambiguous. Per germline, CDR1 SQVTM and CDR2 ANQGSEA. The V end lost 1 base, the J end lost 6 bases, and 6 bases lay between the germline ends. This CDR3 is built from 11 residues. CDR3 amino acids: CSVEGVSEAFF. Here the CDR3 DNA reads TGCAGCGTTGAAGGGGTATCTGAAGCTTTCTTT. The complete variable domain, with remaining parts taken from reference TRBV29-1 and TRBJ1-1, reads SAVISQKPSRDICQRGTSLTIQCQVDSQVTMMFWYRQQPGQSLTLIATANQGSEATYESGFVIDKFPISRPNLTFSTLTVSNMSPEDSSIYLCSVEGVSEAFFGQGTRLTVV.

The chain uses TRBV2 and TRBJ2-3; unclear D gene. Per the germline V gene, CDR1 is SNHLY and CDR2 is FYNNEI. The CDR3 is 12 residues long. Trimming shortened V by 4 bases and J by 2 bases, and 4 bases separated the two germline ends. In DNA, the CDR3 is TGTGCCAGCAGTGGAACCACAGATACGCAGTATTTT. Translated, it gives CASSGTTDTQYF.

The chain combines TRBV5-1 with TRBJ1-4; 7 nucleotides line up with TRBD1. Looked up from germline, CDR1 is SGHRS and CDR2 is YFSETQ. V was clipped by 4 bases and J by 0 bases; unmatched bases: 6. This CDR3 has 16 residues. CDR3 bases: TGCGCCAGCAGCCTCGACAGGGACGCAACTAATGAAAAACTGTTTTTT. It translates to CASSLDRDATNEKLFF.

This clone was detected only once. The CDR3 here is CASSYSTGRATDTQYF. CDR3 bases: TGTGCCAGCAGTTACTCGACCGGGAGGGCCACAGATACGCAGTATTTT. The J gene is TRBJ2-3, the V gene TRBV6-5; TRBD2 agrees at 8 bases. This CDR3 has 16 residues. The V gene end was trimmed by 0 bases and the J gene end by 2 bases; junction bases not matched to a gene: 4. Germline V gives CDR1 MNHEY, CDR2 SVGAGI.

The chain links TRBV7-6 to TRBJ2-7; 7 bases are a match to TRBD2. CDR1 and CDR2 (germline): SGHVS, FNYEAQ. The CDR3 has 15 residues. The V and J ends lost 3 bases and 6 bases, in that order; junction bases with no gene match: 11. For the CDR3, the DNA is TGTGCCAGCAGCTTGGCTCTGGCGGGAGTTGGCGAGCAGTACTTC. Translation gives CASSLALAGVGEQYF.

The rearrangement uses TRBV19 and TRBJ2-5; D is uncertain. The J call is doubtful: the DNA matches TRBJ2-7 better. The CDR3 is 13 residues long. Germline V gene data show CDR1 as LNHDA and CDR2 as SQIVND (reference sequence). DNA of the CDR3: TGTGCCAGTAGTATAGACAGAGGCTACGAGCAGTACTTC. Protein product: CASSIDRGYEQYF.

The chain links TRBV10-3 to TRBJ1-3; 9 nucleotides agree with TRBD1. CDR3 length equals 15 residues. J gave up 3 bases and V 6 bases, and 6 bases lay outside the gene matches. The germline CDR1 and CDR2 sequences are ENHRY and SYGVKD. The chain's CDR3 is CAIRDRGDYGNTIYF. The DNA for the CDR3 is TGTGCCATCAGAGACAGGGGGGACTATGGAAACACCATATATTTT.

The gene calls are TRBV11-1 and TRBJ2-5, with a weak D call TRBD2 (7 bases). CDR3 length: 16 amino acids. Trimming cost V 3 bases and J 2 bases, with 16 bases left between them. CDR1 SGHAT and CDR2 FQDESV come from the germline V gene (reference sequence). For the CDR3, the DNA is TGTGCCAGCAGCTTGGTTCGGGGGGCTAAGCAAGAGACCCAGTACTTC. It codes for CASSLVRGAKQETQYF.

This chain joins TRBV19 and TRBJ1-5; D call uncertain. With 1 base removed from V and 0 bases from J, the gap between germline ends came to 13 bases. The CDR3 covers 17 residues. The germline CDR1 and CDR2 sequences are LNHDA and SQIVND (reference sequence). The CDR3 loop reads CASSIGHYEYSNQPQHF. The DNA for the CDR3 is TGTGCCAGTAGTATAGGCCATTACGAGTATAGCAATCAGCCCCAGCATTTT.